This TCR beta chain was recorded in a study of post-analysis software for immune sequencing data. Findings and caveats of the study: Patients showed TRBV5-6, TRBV5-1 and TRBV20-1 among four to six TRBV segments more frequent than in controls. By F measure, strong co-clustering occurred among samples prepared in the same batch.

Each TCR beta cDNA library carried unique molecular identifiers. Roughly 500,000 cDNA molecules were obtained per 1 to 10 million input T cells. MiXCR was run by TCRdb on the PCR reads, yielding one entry per CDR3 protein. The sample shows roughly 410,000 distinct CDR3 sequences, around 37% of them seen only once. The CDR3 length is 16 residues. V lost 1 base, J lost 8 bases, and 18 bases lay in between. Germline assignment: CDR1 MGHRA and CDR2 YSYEKL. This clonotype appeared a few times. Its antigen is currently unknown. The chain uses TRBV4-1 and TRBJ2-1; the D gene is possibly TRBD2 (7 bases). The clonotype comes from a girl aged 10 to 17 with multiple sclerosis. The sequencing input was blood. CDR3 in amino acids: CASSQAETGREYEQFF. CDR3 bases: TGCGCCAGCAGCCAAGCGGAAACAGGGAGGGAATATGAGCAGTTCTTC.